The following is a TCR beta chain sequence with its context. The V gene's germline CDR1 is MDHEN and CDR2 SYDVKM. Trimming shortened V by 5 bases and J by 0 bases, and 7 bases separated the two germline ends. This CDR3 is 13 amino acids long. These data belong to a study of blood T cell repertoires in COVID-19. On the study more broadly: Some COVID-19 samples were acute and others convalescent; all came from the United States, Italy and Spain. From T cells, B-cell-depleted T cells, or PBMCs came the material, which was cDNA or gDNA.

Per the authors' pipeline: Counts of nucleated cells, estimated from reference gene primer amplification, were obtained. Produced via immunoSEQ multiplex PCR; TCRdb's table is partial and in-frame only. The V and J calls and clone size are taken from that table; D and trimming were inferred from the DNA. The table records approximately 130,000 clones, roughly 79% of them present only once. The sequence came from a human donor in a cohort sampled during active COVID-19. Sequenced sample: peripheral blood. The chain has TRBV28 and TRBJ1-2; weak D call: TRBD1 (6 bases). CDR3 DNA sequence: TGTGCCAGCAGTAGGACAGCTAACTATGGCTACACCTTC. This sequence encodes CASSRTANYGYTF.